Following are 4 T cell receptor beta chains from one sample sequenced in a study of CD8+CD57+ T cells in acquired aplastic anemia. Genomic DNA was employed as the template in profiling TCR beta VDJ and CDR3. TCRdb re-called the reads with MiXCR, one entry per CDR3 protein. The table lists 150,000 to 200,000 distinct CDR3 sequences, just under 65% of them singletons. The sequencing sample was made of sorted CD4+, CD8+, or CD8+CD57+ T cells (not recorded which) from PBMCs. These receptors were obtained from a human donor in good health.

This clonotype showed up just once. V and J are TRBV7-2 and TRBJ2-2, with 12 bases that match TRBD1. Germline V lookup: CDR1 SGHTA, CDR2 FQGNSA. The CDR3 runs 19 residues. V gave up 1 base and J gave up 6 bases; unmatched junction bases: 12. CDR3 nucleotides: TGTGCCAGCAGCTTAGATCCGGGACAGGGGGCGCGGGTAGCCGGGGAGCTGTTTTTT. This codes for CASSLDPGQGARVAGELFF.

The gene calls are TRBV7-8 and TRBJ2-2, with D tentatively TRBD2 (5 bases). Germline V CDR1 and CDR2: SGHVS, FQNEAQ. Deletions cut 1 base from V and 7 bases from J, with 16 bases between. The length of the CDR3 is 16 residues. CDR3 protein: CASSLGVGMVGGELFF. The CDR3 DNA is TGTGCCAGCAGCTTAGGAGTCGGGATGGTCGGCGGGGAGCTGTTTTTT.

The chain recombines TRBV5-6 with TRBJ1-6; D call uncertain. V was shortened by 4 bases and J by 14 bases, with 10 bases between the two germline ends. Germline V gene lookup returns CDR1 SGHDT and CDR2 YYEEEE. The CDR3 covers 11 residues. This chain's CDR3 is CASSVSGTLHF. The DNA for the CDR3 is TGTGCCAGCAGCGTATCCGGGACCCTCCACTTT.

Concerning this clonotype: Likely a read error: the CDR3 ends without its conserved phenylalanine or tryptophan. Because the CDR3's place on the DNA is in doubt, the DNA is left out and the CDR3 is given as listed by TCRdb. The CDR3: CASQWGVPSGELFY. The chain has TRBV19 and TRBJ2-2; the table's TRBD2 call for D was not verified on the DNA. CDR1 is LNHDA, CDR2 SQIVND, per germline (reference sequence). The CDR3 is 14 amino acids in total, end residues counted.